This is a list of T cell receptor beta chains from one sample in a study of T cell responses to AZD1222 COVID-19 vaccine. Profiling relied on immunoSEQ multiplex PCR, and the TCRdb table lists in-frame clones only, not all of them. The table includes more than 75,000 clones, about 89% detected once. The material was peripheral blood, obtained on day 0 of AZD1222 vaccination. Source of these receptors: an adult in good health. The CDR3 runs from the conserved cysteine through the conserved F or W. A D gene is named only where the DNA matches it firmly. A clone size is listed for some rows: how often the clone was seen (once, few, many), or a class if it is expanded.

d_call j_call v_call clone_size cdr3_length cdr3_aa cdr3_nt
. TRBJ1-6 TRBV5-5 . 12 CASSTGNSPLHF TGTGCCAGCAGCACAGGGAATTCACCCCTCCACTTT
. TRBJ1-2 TRBV29-1 . 13 CSADHQSNYGYTF TGCAGCGCCGATCATCAGTCTAACTATGGCTACACCTTC
TRBD2 TRBJ2-3 TRBV30 . 14 CAWGGLAEADTQYF TGTGCCTGGGGGGGACTAGCGGAAGCAGATACGCAGTATTTT
. TRBJ1-1 TRBV6-5 . 14 CASSYSRGTAEAFF TGTGCCAGCAGTTACTCGAGGGGAACGGCTGAAGCTTTCTTT
TRBD1 TRBJ1-5 TRBV5-8 . 14 CASSDRTGYKPQHF TGTGCCAGCAGCGACCGGACAGGGTATAAGCCCCAGCATTTT
TRBD2 TRBJ2-7 TRBV11-1 . 13 CASSWEGNYEQYF TGTGCCAGCAGCTGGGAGGGGAACTACGAGCAGTACTTC
TRBD1 TRBJ2-7 TRBV28 . 15 CASSSPGQGDYEQYF TGTGCCAGCAGTTCACCGGGACAGGGAGACTACGAGCAGTACTTC
. TRBJ1-1 TRBV28 . 16 CASSLSPRHPNTEAFF TGTGCCAGCAGTTTATCCCCACGACACCCGAACACTGAAGCTTTCTTT
. TRBJ2-5 TRBV5-1 . 16 CASSLGGDAILETQYF TGCGCCAGCAGCTTGGGGGGAGATGCTATCCTAGAGACCCAGTACTTC
TRBD2 TRBJ2-2 TRBV5-4 few 17 CASSPLSGSLATGELFF TGTGCCAGCAGCCCCCTTAGCGGGAGCCTCGCCACCGGGGAGCTGTTTTTT
. TRBJ1-5 TRBV28 . 14 CASTIGMGNQPQHF TGTGCCAGCACTATTGGTATGGGCAATCAGCCCCAGCATTTT
. TRBJ1-6 TRBV7-2 . 13 CASSLAGESPLHF TGTGCCAGCAGCTTAGCGGGGGAATCACCCCTCCACTTT
. TRBJ2-2 TRBV7-9 . 11 CASSYSGELFF TGTGCCAGCAGCTATTCGGGAGAGCTGTTTTTT
. TRBJ1-2 TRBV28 . 13 CASSLSIQNGYTF TGTGCCAGCAGTTTAAGTATCCAAAATGGCTACACCTTC
. TRBJ2-1 TRBV7-2 . 16 CASSWRTRGGHDEQFF TGTGCCAGCAGCTGGAGGACTAGGGGGGGACACGATGAGCAGTTCTTC
. TRBJ2-5 TRBV5-6 . 13 CASSLVTEETQYF TGTGCCAGCAGCTTGGTGACAGAAGAGACCCAGTACTTC
TRBD1 TRBJ1-2 TRBV6-6 . 16 CASRPQGALTWYGYTF TGTGCCAGCAGACCACAGGGGGCCCTAACTTGGTATGGCTACACCTTC
. TRBJ2-3 TRBV7-9 . 16 CASQSYGAESTDTQYF TGTGCCAGCCAATCCTATGGGGCAGAAAGCACAGATACGCAGTATTTT
. TRBJ2-7 TRBV5-6 . 16 CASSLAGGQLSYEQYF TGTGCCAGCAGCTTGGCGGGGGGACAGCTTTCCTACGAGCAGTACTTC
. TRBJ2-5 TRBV7-2 once 16 CASSLAPTRGQETQYF TGTGCCAGCAGCTTAGCCCCGACTAGGGGGCAAGAGACCCAGTACTTC
TRBD2 TRBJ2-7 TRBV2 . 12 CASSSSGYEQYF TGTGCCAGCAGCTCTAGCGGGTACGAGCAGTACTTC
. TRBJ1-2 TRBV6-5 . 13 CASSSPTTYGYTF TGTGCCAGCAGTTCTCCCACCACCTATGGCTACACCTTC
TRBD1 TRBJ1-2 TRBV29-1 . 12 CSVETGQGSYTF TGCAGCGTAGAAACGGGACAGGGAAGCTACACCTTC
. TRBJ1-3 TRBV5-1 . 16 CASSLGAGHSGNTIYF TGCGCCAGCAGCTTGGGGGCCGGCCACTCTGGAAACACCATATATTTT
TRBD2 TRBJ2-2 TRBV14 . 17 CASGFRSSSGTTGELFF TGTGCCAGCGGTTTCAGGTCCTCTAGCGGGACTACCGGGGAGCTGTTTTTT
TRBD2 TRBJ2-3 TRBV28 once 15 CASKTSGRLRDTQYF TGTGCCAGCAAGACTAGCGGGAGACTTAGGGATACGCAGTATTTT
TRBD1 TRBJ1-1 TRBV4-1 . 15 CASSQRTGVNTEAFF TGCGCCAGCAGCCAACGGACAGGGGTGAACACTGAAGCTTTCTTT
. TRBJ1-1 TRBV3-1/TRBV3-2 . 12 CASSQVRNEAFF TGTGCCAGCAGCCAAGTAAGGAATGAAGCTTTCTTT
. TRBJ2-7 TRBV7-9 . 12 CASSRDRDEQYF TGTGCCAGCAGTCGGGACCGGGACGAGCAGTACTTC
. TRBJ1-3 TRBV29-1 . 13 CSVGQNSGNTIYF TGCAGCGTAGGACAGAACTCTGGAAACACCATATATTTT
. TRBJ2-7 TRBV7-9 . 12 CASGVGKDEQYF TGTGCCAGCGGGGTGGGCAAGGACGAGCAGTACTTC
TRBD1 TRBJ2-7 TRBV9 . 14 CASSGGQGANEQYF TGTGCCAGCAGCGGGGGACAGGGGGCCAACGAGCAGTACTTC
TRBD1 TRBJ1-2 TRBV10-3 . 15 CAISEAEGGYYGYTF TGTGCCATCAGTGAGGCTGAAGGGGGCTACTATGGCTACACCTTC
. TRBJ2-7 TRBV27 . 13 CASLDRSSYEQYF TGTGCCAGCCTCGACAGAAGTTCCTACGAGCAGTACTTC
TRBD1 TRBJ1-4 TRBV28 few 14 CASTRGVTNEKLFF TGTGCCAGCACCAGGGGGGTTACTAATGAAAAACTGTTTTTT
. TRBJ2-7 TRBV11-3 . 14 CASSLAQGGYEQYF TGTGCCAGCAGCTTAGCCCAGGGAGGCTACGAGCAGTACTTC
. TRBJ1-5 TRBV19 . 13 CASSPPGNQPQHF TGTGCCAGTAGTCCCCCGGGAAATCAGCCCCAGCATTTT
. TRBJ2-1 TRBV19 . 13 CASSLSSYNEQFF TGTGCCAGTAGTCTGAGCTCCTACAATGAGCAGTTCTTC
TRBD1 TRBJ2-1 TRBV2 . 13 CASSYRGYNEQFF TGTGCCAGCAGTTACAGGGGTTACAATGAGCAGTTCTTC
TRBD1 TRBJ1-2 TRBV5-5 . 12 CASSPGQGGYTF TGTGCCAGCAGCCCCGGACAGGGCGGGTACACCTTC
. TRBJ2-1 TRBV19 . 17 CASSIKVARGTWNEQFF TGTGCCAGTAGTATAAAAGTAGCCCGGGGGACGTGGAATGAGCAGTTCTTC
. TRBJ2-3 TRBV7-2 . 14 CASSSGYTTDTQYF TGTGCCAGCAGCTCAGGTTACACCACAGATACGCAGTATTTT
TRBD2 TRBJ2-7 TRBV5-6 . 15 CASSHTSGRFYEQYF TGTGCCAGCAGCCATACTAGCGGGAGATTCTACGAGCAGTACTTC
. TRBJ2-2 TRBV4-2 . 15 CASSPQGFPTGELFF TGTGCCAGCAGCCCGCAAGGGTTCCCCACCGGGGAGCTGTTTTTT
. TRBJ2-2 TRBV7-2 . 14 CASSVDTNTGELFF TGTGCCAGCAGCGTGGACACGAACACCGGGGAGCTGTTTTTT
. TRBJ1-1 TRBV6-5 once 12 CAAVGVSTEAFF TGTGCCGCCGTGGGTGTTAGTACTGAAGCTTTCTTT
TRBD2 TRBJ2-1 TRBV7-9 . 15 CASSLGTSGYNEQFF TGTGCCAGCAGCTTGGGGACTAGCGGATACAATGAGCAGTTCTTC
TRBD2 TRBJ2-2 TRBV2 . 16 CASSGTSGRGIGELFF TGTGCCAGCAGTGGGACTAGCGGTAGAGGTATCGGGGAGCTGTTTTTT
. TRBJ2-2 TRBV6-5 few 14 CASRGRRGTGELFF TGTGCCAGCAGGGGCCGCAGGGGCACCGGGGAGCTGTTTTTT
. TRBJ2-7 TRBV6-6 . 14 CASSLVGGLGEQYF TGTGCCAGCAGTTTGGTAGGAGGGCTGGGGGAGCAGTACTTC
. TRBJ2-5 TRBV19 . 14 CASSMMDFQETQYF TGTGCCAGTAGTATGATGGATTTCCAAGAGACCCAGTACTTC
. TRBJ1-2 TRBV6-5 . 14 CASSPLFSNYGYTF TGTGCCAGCAGTCCTCTATTTTCTAACTATGGCTACACCTTC
. TRBJ1-4 TRBV6-1 . 16 CASSEGLGQNNEKLFF TGTGCCAGCAGTGAAGGGCTCGGACAGAACAATGAAAAACTGTTTTTT